This T cell receptor (beta chain) is drawn from a study of blood T cell repertoires in COVID-19. Study-wide context: Specimens from acute and convalescent COVID-19 originated in the United States, Italy and Spain. T cells, B-cell-depleted T cells, or PBMCs supplied cDNA or gDNA.

Method: immunoSEQ multiplex PCR; TCRdb's copy keeps in-frame clones and lacks some. The table has about 440,000 clones, 87% seen once. Regarding this clone: The sample has other DNA sequences that encode this CDR3 too.

Adults between roughly 18 and 89 years of age took part from fewer than 30 US areas. Cohort placement rested on clinical history that participants reported themselves. The CDR3 is 14 amino acids. V was pared by 7 bases and J by 0 bases, with 11 bases between. CDR1 is WSHSY, CDR2 SAAADI, per germline. The sequence was collected from a woman aged 18-30 years with acute COVID-19. The chain is built from TRBV10-2 and TRBJ2-3; D may be TRBD2 (6 bases). Sequencing used PBMCs or T cells enriched from blood (not recorded which). CDR3 loop: CASKSGTSTDTQYF. CDR3 bases: TGCGCCAGCAAATCCGGGACTAGCACAGATACGCAGTATTTT.